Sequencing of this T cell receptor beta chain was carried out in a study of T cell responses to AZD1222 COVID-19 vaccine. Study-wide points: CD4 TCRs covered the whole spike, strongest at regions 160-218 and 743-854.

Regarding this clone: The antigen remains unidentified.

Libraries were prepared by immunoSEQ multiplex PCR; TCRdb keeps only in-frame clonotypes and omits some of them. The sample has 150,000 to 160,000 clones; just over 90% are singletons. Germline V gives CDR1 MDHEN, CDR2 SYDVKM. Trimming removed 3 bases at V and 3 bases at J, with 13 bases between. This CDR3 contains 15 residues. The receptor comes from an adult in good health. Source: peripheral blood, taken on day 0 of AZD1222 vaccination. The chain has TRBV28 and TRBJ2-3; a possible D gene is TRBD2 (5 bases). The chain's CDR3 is CASSFGTPGTDTQYF. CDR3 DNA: TGTGCCAGCAGTTTTGGTACTCCGGGGACAGATACGCAGTATTTT. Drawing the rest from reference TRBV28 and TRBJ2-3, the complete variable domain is DVKVTQSSRYLVKRTGEKVFLECVQDMDHENMFWYRQDPGLGLRLIYFSYDVKMKEKGDIPEGYSVSREKKERFSLILESASTNQTSMYLCASSFGTPGTDTQYFGPGTRLTVL.